This is a list of T cell receptor beta chains from one sample in a study of cytomegalovirus exposure and HLA in healthy donors. Sequenced by immunoSEQ multiplex PCR; TCRdb stores in-frame clones only, minus some. The table records about 170,000 clones, about 72% of them present only once. Sequencing was carried out using PBMCs. The receptors originated from a human donor in good health. Both conserved end residues are part of each CDR3. Each record gives: clone size, D gene, J gene, V gene, CDR3 protein, CDR3 DNA. D genes are given only for firm matches. Clone size is not always given. Where it is, it says once, few, many or a class for expanded clones.

clone size: -; D gene: -; J gene: TRBJ2-3; V gene: TRBV9; CDR3 protein: CASSDVGTTDTQYF; CDR3 DNA: TGTGCCAGCAGCGATGTGGGGACTACAGATACGCAGTATTTT
clone size: few; D gene: -; J gene: TRBJ1-5; V gene: TRBV5-6; CDR3 protein: CASSLYGLGGNQPQHF; CDR3 DNA: TGTGCCAGCAGCTTGTACGGTCTGGGAGGCAATCAGCCCCAGCATTTT
clone size: once; D gene: TRBD2; J gene: TRBJ2-2; V gene: TRBV5-4; CDR3 protein: CASSLGLAGSTGELFF; CDR3 DNA: TGTGCCAGCAGCTTGGGACTAGCGGGGTCTACCGGGGAGCTGTTTTTT
clone size: -; D gene: -; J gene: TRBJ1-2; V gene: TRBV2; CDR3 protein: CASSEAFTQGGGYTF; CDR3 DNA: TGTGCCAGCAGTGAAGCGTTTACACAGGGTGGTGGCTACACCTTC
clone size: -; D gene: TRBD2; J gene: TRBJ2-3; V gene: TRBV18; CDR3 protein: CASSRTSGETDTQYF; CDR3 DNA: TGTGCCAGCTCGCGGACTAGCGGGGAGACAGATACGCAGTATTTT
clone size: -; D gene: -; J gene: TRBJ1-6; V gene: TRBV18; CDR3 protein: CASSPLGGTYNSPLHF; CDR3 DNA: TGTGCCAGCTCACCTCTTGGAGGGACCTATAATTCACCCCTCCACTTT
clone size: -; D gene: TRBD1; J gene: TRBJ1-5; V gene: TRBV7-9; CDR3 protein: CASSLEGGTGQPQHF; CDR3 DNA: TGTGCCAGCAGCTTAGAAGGAGGGACAGGGCAGCCCCAGCATTTT
clone size: -; D gene: -; J gene: TRBJ2-3; V gene: TRBV6-7; CDR3 protein: CASSDSSCGDSTDTQYF; CDR3 DNA: TGTGCCAGCAGTGACAGTAGCTGCGGGGACAGCACAGATACGCAGTATTTT
clone size: -; D gene: TRBD2; J gene: TRBJ2-3; V gene: TRBV7-6; CDR3 protein: CASSLTTGGKTDTQYF; CDR3 DNA: TGTGCCAGCAGCTTAACTACGGGGGGGAAGACAGATACGCAGTATTTT
clone size: -; D gene: TRBD1; J gene: TRBJ2-7; V gene: TRBV12-5; CDR3 protein: CASGLGIPGQGRYEQYF; CDR3 DNA: TGTGCTAGTGGGTTGGGGATTCCGGGACAGGGTAGGTACGAGCAGTACTTC
clone size: -; D gene: -; J gene: TRBJ1-1; V gene: TRBV7-3; CDR3 protein: CASSGGGRLNTEAFF; CDR3 DNA: TGTGCCAGCAGCGGGGGAGGCAGACTGAACACTGAAGCTTTCTTT
clone size: -; D gene: TRBD1; J gene: TRBJ2-7; V gene: TRBV4-1; CDR3 protein: CASRPGTGGSYEQYF; CDR3 DNA: TGCGCCAGCAGACCCGGGACAGGCGGCTCCTACGAGCAGTACTTC
clone size: -; D gene: -; J gene: TRBJ1-6; V gene: TRBV4-1; CDR3 protein: CASSQGSSPLHF; CDR3 DNA: TGCGCCAGCAGCCAAGGCAGTTCACCCCTCCACTTT
clone size: few; D gene: -; J gene: TRBJ2-1; V gene: TRBV7-6; CDR3 protein: CASSAADSYNEQFF; CDR3 DNA: TGTGCCAGCAGCGCAGCGGACTCCTACAATGAGCAGTTCTTC
clone size: -; D gene: TRBD1; J gene: TRBJ2-7; V gene: TRBV5-1; CDR3 protein: CASGPTGLIHEQYF; CDR3 DNA: TGCGCCTCCGGTCCGACAGGGCTAATCCACGAGCAGTACTTC
clone size: -; D gene: -; J gene: TRBJ1-6; V gene: TRBV1; CDR3 protein: CTSTRDRGSNNSPLHF; CDR3 DNA: TGCACCAGCACCCGGGACAGGGGGTCGAATAATTCACCCCTCCACTTT
clone size: -; D gene: TRBD2; J gene: TRBJ2-7; V gene: TRBV10-2; CDR3 protein: CASGLAGGYEQYF; CDR3 DNA: TGCGCCAGTGGACTAGCGGGGGGGTACGAGCAGTACTTC
clone size: -; D gene: TRBD1; J gene: TRBJ1-1; V gene: TRBV18; CDR3 protein: CASSAGTGGSTEAFF; CDR3 DNA: TGTGCCAGCTCGGCCGGCACAGGGGGTAGCACTGAAGCTTTCTTT
clone size: -; D gene: -; J gene: TRBJ2-1; V gene: TRBV13; CDR3 protein: CASSLERYNEQFF; CDR3 DNA: TGTGCCAGCAGCTTAGAGCGGTACAATGAGCAGTTCTTC
clone size: -; D gene: -; J gene: TRBJ1-2; V gene: TRBV21-1; CDR3 protein: CASSPRTGPNYGYTF; CDR3 DNA: TGTGCCAGCAGCCCACGGACAGGACCGAACTATGGCTACACCTTC
clone size: -; D gene: -; J gene: TRBJ2-1; V gene: TRBV5-6; CDR3 protein: CASGRGGLQQFF; CDR3 DNA: TGTGCCAGCGGCCGTGGGGGACTCCAGCAGTTCTTC
clone size: -; D gene: TRBD1; J gene: TRBJ2-7; V gene: TRBV19; CDR3 protein: CASSRTGTHEQYF; CDR3 DNA: TGTGCCAGTAGTCGGACAGGGACTCACGAGCAGTACTTC